This is a list of T cell receptor beta chains from one sample in a study of glioma-infiltrating T cells. Each CDR3 protein gets one entry after TCRdb re-called the multiplex PCR reads with MiXCR. The table records more than 95,000 distinct CDR3 sequences, roughly 24% of them present only once. Sequenced sample: glioma tissue, nonneoplastic brain tissue, or PBMCs (not recorded which). These receptors were collected from a human donor with low-grade glioma or glioblastoma, undergoing nonglioma brain surgery, or in good health (not recorded which). The CDR3 runs from the conserved cysteine through the conserved F or W. The D gene is left open where the match is weak. Clone size, where shown, is once, few, many, or a class for clones that have expanded.

cdr3_length,v_call,d_call,j_call,clone_size,cdr3_aa,cdr3_nt
17,TRBV9,TRBD2,TRBJ2-5,many,CASSSRSGTSGQETQYF,TGTGCCAGCAGCAGCCGATCCGGGACTAGCGGCCAAGAGACCCAGTACTTC
15,TRBV2,TRBD2,TRBJ2-3,.,CASSNYGTSVDTQYF,TGTGCCAGCAGCAATTACGGGACTAGCGTAGATACGCAGTATTTT
15,TRBV2,TRBD1,TRBJ1-2,many,CASRVRDRGSRGYTF,TGTGCCAGCCGTGTGAGGGACAGGGGGTCTCGTGGCTACACCTTC
13,TRBV29-1,.,TRBJ2-3,many,CSVEGGATDTQYF,TGCAGCGTTGAGGGGGGGGCCACAGATACGCAGTATTTT
16,TRBV12-3/TRBV12-4,.,TRBJ2-3,many,CASSLRADPPLGTQYF,TGTGCCAGCAGTTTAAGGGCAGATCCTCCCCTAGGTACGCAGTATTTT
15,TRBV12-3/TRBV12-4,TRBD1,TRBJ1-6,many,CASSLRTGATSPLHF,TGTGCCAGCAGTCTAAGGACAGGGGCGACTTCACCCCTCCACTTT
15,TRBV4-2,TRBD1,TRBJ2-1,many,CASSQVDREGTEQFF,TGTGCCAGCAGCCAAGTCGACAGGGAAGGCACTGAGCAGTTCTTC
14,TRBV4-1,.,TRBJ2-7,many,CASSQETQPYEQYF,TGCGCCAGCAGCCAAGAAACACAGCCCTACGAGCAGTACTTC
15,TRBV4-1,.,TRBJ2-7,many,CASSQVSIASYEQYF,TGCGCCAGCAGCCAAGTAAGCATTGCCTCCTACGAGCAGTACTTC
17,TRBV2,TRBD2,TRBJ2-5,many,CASIPRLAGVAQETQYF,TGTGCCAGCATCCCTCGGCTAGCGGGAGTGGCCCAAGAGACCCAGTACTTC
18,TRBV6-2/TRBV6-3,TRBD2,TRBJ2-2,many,CASSWGPQAGPYTGELFF,TGTGCCAGCAGTTGGGGACCCCAAGCGGGACCCTACACCGGGGAGCTGTTTTTT
16,TRBV5-1,.,TRBJ2-1,.,CASSRSLDSPYNEQFF,TGCGCCAGCAGCCGCTCCTTGGACAGCCCATACAATGAGCAGTTCTTC
18,TRBV20-1,.,TRBJ1-5,many,CSARDGGRSPESNQPQHF,TGCAGTGCTAGAGATGGTGGCAGGAGTCCCGAAAGCAATCAGCCCCAGCATTTT
15,TRBV3-1,.,TRBJ2-7,many,CASSQTLAASYEQYF,TGTGCCAGCAGCCAAACCCTGGCGGCTTCCTACGAGCAGTACTTC
15,TRBV6-1,TRBD2,TRBJ2-1,many,CASRIAGGQLNEQFF,TGTGCCAGCAGGATAGCGGGAGGTCAATTAAATGAGCAGTTCTTC
15,TRBV14,.,TRBJ2-5,.,CASTRTASRWETQYF,TGTGCCAGCACCCGAACGGCGTCGAGGTGGGAGACCCAGTACTTC
15,TRBV12-3/TRBV12-4,TRBD1,TRBJ1-1,.,CASSQGDRANTEAFF,TGTGCCAGCAGTCAGGGGGACAGGGCGAACACTGAAGCTTTTTTT
13,TRBV18,.,TRBJ2-3,many,CASSSGDKDTQYF,TGTGCCAGCTCCTCAGGGGATAAAGATACGCAGTATTTT
17,TRBV20-1,TRBD2,TRBJ2-3,many,CSANRLQPGLAADTQYF,TGCAGTGCTAATCGCCTCCAACCGGGACTAGCGGCAGATACGCAGTATTTT
16,TRBV20-1,TRBD2,TRBJ2-5,many,CSAMGLAGTRRETQYF,TGCAGTGCTATGGGACTAGCGGGAACGAGACGGGAGACCCAGTACTTC
14,TRBV29-1,.,TRBJ1-1,many,CSVLSGPGGTEAFF,TGCAGCGTATTATCGGGTCCTGGGGGCACTGAAGCTTTCTTT
14,TRBV6-6,.,TRBJ2-7,many,CASSYRTDSYEQYF,TGTGCCAGCAGTTACCGGACAGATTCCTACGAGCAGTACTTC
16,TRBV7-2,.,TRBJ1-6,many,CASSLWARGANSPLHF,TGTGCCAGCAGCTTATGGGCCAGGGGCGCTAATTCACCCCTCCACTTT
13,TRBV6-1,.,TRBJ2-3,few,CASGYAGTDTRYF,TGTGCCAGCGGTTACGCGGGCACAGATACGCGGTATTTT
15,TRBV5-1,TRBD1,TRBJ2-7,many,CASSLEQGQGYEQYF,TGCGCCAGCAGCTTGGAACAGGGGCAAGGGTACGAGCAGTACTTC
15,TRBV7-3,.,TRBJ2-1,many,CASSLLPDSYNEQFF,TGTGCCAGCAGCTTATTACCGGACTCCTACAATGAGCAGTTCTTC
15,TRBV4-3,TRBD1,TRBJ1-5,many,CASSQSPGQDQPQHF,TGCGCCAGCAGCCAATCACCGGGACAGGATCAGCCCCAGCATTTT
16,TRBV27,.,TRBJ2-7,many,CASSPTQMTGTYEQYF,TGTGCCAGCAGTCCAACTCAAATGACAGGTACCTACGAGCAGTACTTC
14,TRBV10-3,.,TRBJ2-6,.,CAISEQGRPNVLTF,TGTGCCATCAGTGAACAGGGGAGGCCCAACGTCCTGACTTTC
16,TRBV20-1,.,TRBJ1-4,.,CSARDPGSLSNGKLLF,TGCAGTGCTAGAGATCCGGGAAGCCTCTCTAATGGAAAACTGCTTTTT
14,TRBV6-1,TRBD2,TRBJ2-7,many,CASSAPGLAGEQYF,TGTGCCAGCAGTGCCCCGGGACTAGCGGGAGAGCAGTACTTC
13,TRBV19,TRBD2,TRBJ2-3,many,CASNAGGTDTQYF,TGTGCCAGTAATGCGGGAGGCACAGATACGCAGTATTTT
15,TRBV27,.,TRBJ2-5,many,CASSPGLSSVETQYF,TGTGCCAGCAGTCCGGGACTTTCCAGCGTCGAGACCCAGTACTTC
14,TRBV5-1,.,TRBJ1-1,.,CASSQDGLNTEAFF,TGCGCCAGCAGCCAGGATGGGCTAAACACTGAAGCTTTCTTT
19,TRBV2,.,TRBJ1-1,many,CASKWDRVQGEIVNTEAFF,TGTGCCAGCAAATGGGATCGGGTACAGGGTGAGATTGTAAACACTGAAGCTTTCTTT
15,TRBV20-1,TRBD2,TRBJ2-7,many,CSARPLGLAAYEQYF,TGCAGTGCTAGACCCCTGGGACTAGCGGCCTACGAGCAGTACTTC
11,TRBV12-3/TRBV12-4,.,TRBJ2-3,many,CASSFKGTQYF,TGTGCCAGCAGTTTTAAGGGTACGCAGTATTTT
12,TRBV2,.,TRBJ2-2,few,CASSERAGELFF,TGTGCCAGCTCGGAAAGGGCCGGGGAGCTGTTTTTT
17,TRBV27,TRBD1,TRBJ2-1,many,CASSEKPPGQRYNEQFF,TGTGCCAGCAGTGAGAAGCCGCCGGGACAGCGCTACAATGAGCAGTTCTTC
13,TRBV27,.,TRBJ2-7,many,CASSLGKSYEQYF,TGTGCCAGCAGTTTGGGCAAATCCTACGAGCAGTACTTC
19,TRBV20-1,TRBD1,TRBJ1-2,.,CSARLTDPGQGESEYGYTF,TGCAGTGCTAGATTGACAGATCCGGGACAGGGGGAGAGTGAATATGGCTACACCTTC
17,TRBV4-1,TRBD2,TRBJ2-7,few,CASSQGRLGTNSCEQYF,TGCGCCAGCAGCCAAGGAAGGCTCGGGACTAACTCCTGCGAGCAGTACTTC
14,TRBV6-6,TRBD1,TRBJ1-2,.,CASSYGQGNYGYTF,TGTGCCAGCAGTTACGGACAGGGGAACTATGGCTACACCTTC
13,TRBV18,.,TRBJ2-7,many,CASSPGEGYEQYF,TGTGCCAGCTCACCGGGAGAGGGCTACGAGCAGTACTTC
14,TRBV20-1,TRBD2,TRBJ2-7,many,CSASGVAGTYEQYF,TGCAGTGCTAGTGGGGTAGCGGGAACCTACGAGCAGTACTTC
13,TRBV4-3,TRBD1,TRBJ2-7,few,CASSQQQGREQYF,TGCGCCAGCAGCCAACAACAGGGGCGCGAGCAGTACTTC
12,TRBV4-1,.,TRBJ2-5,many,CASSQGFETQYF,TGCGCCAGCAGCCAAGGTTTCGAGACCCAGTACTTC
11,TRBV6-1,.,TRBJ1-1,many,CASRLVREAFF,TGTGCCAGCAGATTGGTAAGGGAAGCTTTCTTT
13,TRBV11-3,.,TRBJ2-5,once,CASSLTPTGAQYF,TGTGCCAGCAGCCTAACCCCGACTGGGGCCCAGTACTTC
14,TRBV7-9,TRBD2,TRBJ2-1,many,CASSIGTSGNEQFF,TGTGCCAGCAGCATCGGGACTAGCGGGAATGAGCAGTTCTTC
13,TRBV7-9,.,TRBJ2-5,.,CAVTGLAQETQYF,TGTGCCGTAACGGGGCTAGCTCAAGAGACCCAGTACTTC
12,TRBV29-1,.,TRBJ1-1,.,CSVVGVRTEAFF,TGCAGCGTTGTGGGCGTTCGCACTGAAGCTTTCTTT
15,TRBV11-2,TRBD2,TRBJ2-5,.,CASSLISGSKETQYF,TGTGCCAGCAGCTTAATAAGCGGGAGTAAAGAGACCCAGTACTTC